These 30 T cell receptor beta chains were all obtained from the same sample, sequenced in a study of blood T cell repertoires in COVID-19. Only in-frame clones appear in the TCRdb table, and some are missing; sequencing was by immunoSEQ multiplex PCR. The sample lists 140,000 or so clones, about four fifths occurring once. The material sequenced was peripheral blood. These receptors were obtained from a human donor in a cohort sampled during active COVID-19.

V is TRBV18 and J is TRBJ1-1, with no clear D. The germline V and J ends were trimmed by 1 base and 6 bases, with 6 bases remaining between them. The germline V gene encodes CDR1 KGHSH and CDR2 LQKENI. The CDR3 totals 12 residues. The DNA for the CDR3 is TGTGCCAGCTCACCACGCGTACCTGAAGCTTTCTTT. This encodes CASSPRVPEAFF. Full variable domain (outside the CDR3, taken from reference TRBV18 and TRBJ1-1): NAGVMQNPRHLVRRRGQEARLRCSPMKGHSHVYWYRQLPEEGLKFMVYLQKENIIDESGMPKERFSAEFPKEGPSILRIQQVVRGDSAAYFCASSPRVPEAFFGQGTRLTVV.

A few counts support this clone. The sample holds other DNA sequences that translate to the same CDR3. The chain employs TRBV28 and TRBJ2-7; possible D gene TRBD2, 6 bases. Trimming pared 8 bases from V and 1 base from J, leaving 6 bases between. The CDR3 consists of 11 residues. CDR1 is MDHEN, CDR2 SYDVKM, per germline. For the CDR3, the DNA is TGTGCCAGCCGGGGGTCCTACGAGCAGTACTTC. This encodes CASRGSYEQYF.

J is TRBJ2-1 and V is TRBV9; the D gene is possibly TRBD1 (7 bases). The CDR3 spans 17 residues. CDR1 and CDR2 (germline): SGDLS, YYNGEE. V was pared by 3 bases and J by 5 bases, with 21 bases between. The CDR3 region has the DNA TGTGCCAGCAGCGCGGGACAGTTCCTCGGGGGAAACAATGAGCAGTTCTTC. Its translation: CASSAGQFLGGNNEQFF.

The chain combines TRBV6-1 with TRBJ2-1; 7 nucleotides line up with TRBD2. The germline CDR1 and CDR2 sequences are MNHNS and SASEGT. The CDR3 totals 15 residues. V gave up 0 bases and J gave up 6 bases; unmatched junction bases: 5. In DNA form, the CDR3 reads TGTGCCAGCAGTGAAGCAGCACTAGCGCGCAATGAGCAGTTCTTC. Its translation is CASSEAALARNEQFF.

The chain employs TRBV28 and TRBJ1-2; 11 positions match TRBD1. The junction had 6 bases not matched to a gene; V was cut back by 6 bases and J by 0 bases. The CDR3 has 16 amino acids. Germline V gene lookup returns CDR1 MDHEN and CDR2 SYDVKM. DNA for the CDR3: TGTGCCAGCAGCCTCGGACAGGGGGCGACTAACTATGGCTACACCTTC. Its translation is CASSLGQGATNYGYTF.

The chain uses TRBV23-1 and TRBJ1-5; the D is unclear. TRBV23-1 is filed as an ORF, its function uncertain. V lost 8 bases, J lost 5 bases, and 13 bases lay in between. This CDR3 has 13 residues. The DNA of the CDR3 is TGCGCCAGCCCCCCTTTGAGGTATCAGCCCCAGCATTTT. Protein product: CASPPLRYQPQHF.

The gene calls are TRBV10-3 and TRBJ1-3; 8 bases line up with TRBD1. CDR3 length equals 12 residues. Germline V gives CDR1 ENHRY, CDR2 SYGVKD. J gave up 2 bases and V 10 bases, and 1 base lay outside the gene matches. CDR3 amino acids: CATTGAGNTIYF. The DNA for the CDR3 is TGTGCCACGACAGGGGCTGGAAACACCATATATTTT.

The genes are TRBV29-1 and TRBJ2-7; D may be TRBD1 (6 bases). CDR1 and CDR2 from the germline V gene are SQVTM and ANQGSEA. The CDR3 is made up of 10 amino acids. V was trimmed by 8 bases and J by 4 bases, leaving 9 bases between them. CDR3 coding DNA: TGCAGCTCGAGGGGGTACGAGCAGTACGTC. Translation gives CSSRGYEQYV.

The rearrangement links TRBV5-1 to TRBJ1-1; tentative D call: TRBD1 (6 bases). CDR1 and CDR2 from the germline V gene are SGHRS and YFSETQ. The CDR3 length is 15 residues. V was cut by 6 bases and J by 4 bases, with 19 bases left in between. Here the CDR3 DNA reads TGCGCCAGCACCACGAAGGGGGAGTCCGGCACTGAAGCTTTCTTT. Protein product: CASTTKGESGTEAFF. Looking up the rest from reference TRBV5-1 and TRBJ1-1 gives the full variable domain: KAGVTQTPRYLIKTRGQQVTLSCSPISGHRSVSWYQQTPGQGLQFLFEYFSETQRNKGNFPGRFSGRQFSNSRSEMNVSTLELGDSALYLCASTTKGESGTEAFFGQGTRLTVV.

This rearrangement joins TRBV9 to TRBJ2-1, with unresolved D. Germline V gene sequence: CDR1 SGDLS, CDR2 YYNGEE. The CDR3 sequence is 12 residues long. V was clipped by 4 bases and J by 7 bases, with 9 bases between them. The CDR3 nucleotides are TGTGCCAGCAGCCCCAGGCGAAATGAGCAGTTCTTC. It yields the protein CASSPRRNEQFF.

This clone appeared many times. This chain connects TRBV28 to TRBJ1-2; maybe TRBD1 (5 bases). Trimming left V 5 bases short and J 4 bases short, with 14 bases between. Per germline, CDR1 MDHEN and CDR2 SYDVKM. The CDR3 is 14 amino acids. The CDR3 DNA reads TGTGCCAGCAGTCGCACAGGTTCTGGCTATGGCTACACCTTC. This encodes CASSRTGSGYGYTF.

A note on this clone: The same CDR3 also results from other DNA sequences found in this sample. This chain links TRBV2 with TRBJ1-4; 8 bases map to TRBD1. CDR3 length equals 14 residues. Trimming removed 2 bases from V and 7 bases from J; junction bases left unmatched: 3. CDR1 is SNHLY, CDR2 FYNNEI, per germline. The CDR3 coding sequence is TGTGCCAGCAGTGAACAGGGGGCGGGTGAAAAACTGTTTTTT. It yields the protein CASSEQGAGEKLFF.

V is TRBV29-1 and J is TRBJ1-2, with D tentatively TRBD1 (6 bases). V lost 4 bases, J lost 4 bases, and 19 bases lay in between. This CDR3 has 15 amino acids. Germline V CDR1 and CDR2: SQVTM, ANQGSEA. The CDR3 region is CSVGTYRAVGYGYTF. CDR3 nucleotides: TGCAGCGTTGGTACCTACAGGGCTGTCGGCTATGGCTACACCTTC.

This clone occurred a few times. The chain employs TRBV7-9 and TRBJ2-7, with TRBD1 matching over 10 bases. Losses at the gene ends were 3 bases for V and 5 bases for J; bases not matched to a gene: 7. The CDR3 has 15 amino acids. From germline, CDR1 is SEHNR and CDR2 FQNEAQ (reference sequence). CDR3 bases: TGTGCCAGCAGCTTCGGACAGGGGGATGGCAACGAGCAGTACTTC. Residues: CASSFGQGDGNEQYF.

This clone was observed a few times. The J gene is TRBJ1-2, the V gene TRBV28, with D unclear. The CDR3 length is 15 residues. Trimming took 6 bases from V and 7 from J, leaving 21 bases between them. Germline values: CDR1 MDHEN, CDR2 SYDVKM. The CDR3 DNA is TGTGCCAGCAGCCCCCCGGGAGAGACGTTCGGTGGCTACACCTTC. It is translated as CASSPPGETFGGYTF.

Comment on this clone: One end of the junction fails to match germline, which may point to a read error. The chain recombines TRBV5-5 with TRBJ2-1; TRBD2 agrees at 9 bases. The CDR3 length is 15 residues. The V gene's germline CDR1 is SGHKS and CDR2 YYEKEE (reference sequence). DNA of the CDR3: TGTGCCAGCACCTTGGGACTAGCCAAATCAAATGAGCAGTTCTTC. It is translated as CASTLGLAKSNEQFF.

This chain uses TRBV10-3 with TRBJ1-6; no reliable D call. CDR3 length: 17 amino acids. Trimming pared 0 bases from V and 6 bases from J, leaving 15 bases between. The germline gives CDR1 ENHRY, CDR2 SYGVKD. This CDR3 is CAISESYLGSSNSPLHF. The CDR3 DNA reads TGTGCCATCAGTGAGTCATATTTGGGGAGTTCTAATTCACCCCTCCACTTT.

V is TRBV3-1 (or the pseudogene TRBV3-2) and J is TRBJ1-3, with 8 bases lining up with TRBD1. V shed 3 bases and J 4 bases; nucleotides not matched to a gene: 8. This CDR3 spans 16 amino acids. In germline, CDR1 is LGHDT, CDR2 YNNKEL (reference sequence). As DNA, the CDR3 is TGTGCCAGCAGCCATGCAGGGGGCGCGGGCGGAAACACCATATATTTT. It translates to CASSHAGGAGGNTIYF.

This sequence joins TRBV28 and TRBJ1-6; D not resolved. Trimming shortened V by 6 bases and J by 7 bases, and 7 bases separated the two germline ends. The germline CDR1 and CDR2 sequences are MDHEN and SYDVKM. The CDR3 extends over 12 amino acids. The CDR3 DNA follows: TGTGCCAGCAGCCCCGTGAATTCACCCCTCCACTTT. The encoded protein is CASSPVNSPLHF.

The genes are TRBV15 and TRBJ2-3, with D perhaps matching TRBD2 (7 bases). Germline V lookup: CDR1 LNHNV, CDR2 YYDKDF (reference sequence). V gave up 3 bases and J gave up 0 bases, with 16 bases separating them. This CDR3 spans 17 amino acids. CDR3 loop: CATSSARGGGSTDTQYF. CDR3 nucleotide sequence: TGTGCCACCAGCAGTGCCCGAGGGGGGGGAAGCACAGATACGCAGTATTTT.

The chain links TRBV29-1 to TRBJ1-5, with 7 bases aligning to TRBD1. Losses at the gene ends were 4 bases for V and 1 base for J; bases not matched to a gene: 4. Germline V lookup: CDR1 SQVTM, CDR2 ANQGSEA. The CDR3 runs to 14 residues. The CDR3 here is CSVGQGGSNQPQHF. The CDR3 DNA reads TGCAGCGTTGGACAGGGAGGAAGCAATCAGCCCCAGCATTTT.

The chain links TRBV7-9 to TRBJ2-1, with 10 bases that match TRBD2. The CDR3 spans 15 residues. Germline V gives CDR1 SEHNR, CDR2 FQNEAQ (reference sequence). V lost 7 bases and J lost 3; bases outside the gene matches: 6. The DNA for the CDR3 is TGTGCCAGCATTAAGCGGGGGGGAATCTACAATGAGCAGTTCTTC. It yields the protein CASIKRGGIYNEQFF. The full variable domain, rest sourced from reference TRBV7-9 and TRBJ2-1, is DTGVSQNPRHKITKRGQNVTFRCDPISEHNRLYWYRQTLGQGPEFLTYFQNEAQLEKSRLLSDRFSAERPKGSFSTLEIQRTEQGDSAMYLCASIKRGGIYNEQFFGPGTRLTVL.

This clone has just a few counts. The CDR3 region is CASSEPGDISFGANVLTF. For the CDR3, the DNA is TGTGCCAGCAGTGAACCAGGTGACATCAGTTTCGGGGCCAACGTCCTGACTTTC. The rearrangement uses TRBV2 and TRBJ2-6; D ambiguous. Trimming shortened V by 2 bases and J by 4 bases, and 18 bases separated the two germline ends. Germline loops: CDR1 SNHLY, CDR2 FYNNEI. This CDR3 contains 18 residues.

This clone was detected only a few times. The DNA for the CDR3 is TGTGCCAGTAGTATGGGGGAGGGGAATTCACCCCTCCACTTT. It codes for CASSMGEGNSPLHF. This chain uses TRBV19 with TRBJ1-6; tentative D call: TRBD1 (5 bases). CDR3 size: 14 residues. Germline-derived CDR1 and CDR2 are LNHDA and SQIVND (reference sequence). V lost 3 bases, J lost 7 bases, and 10 bases lay in between.

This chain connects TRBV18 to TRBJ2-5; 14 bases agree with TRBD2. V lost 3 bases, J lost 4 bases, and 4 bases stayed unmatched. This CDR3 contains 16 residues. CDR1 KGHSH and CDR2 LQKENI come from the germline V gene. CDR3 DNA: TGTGCCAGCTCACCGGGACTAGCGGGAGTCATAGAGACCCAGTACTTC. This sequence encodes CASSPGLAGVIETQYF.

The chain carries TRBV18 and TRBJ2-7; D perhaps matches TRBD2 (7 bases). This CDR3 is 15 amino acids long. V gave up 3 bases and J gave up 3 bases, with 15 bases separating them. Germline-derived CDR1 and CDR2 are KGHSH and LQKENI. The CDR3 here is CASSPDRPGGYEQYF. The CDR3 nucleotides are TGTGCCAGCTCACCCGACAGGCCGGGGGGCTACGAGCAGTACTTC.

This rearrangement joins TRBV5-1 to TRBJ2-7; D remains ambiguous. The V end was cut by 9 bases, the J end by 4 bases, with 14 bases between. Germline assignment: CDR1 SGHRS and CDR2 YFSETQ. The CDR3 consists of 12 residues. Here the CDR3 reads CATTPLGYEQYF. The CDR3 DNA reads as TGCGCCACCACACCCCTAGGATACGAGCAGTACTTC.

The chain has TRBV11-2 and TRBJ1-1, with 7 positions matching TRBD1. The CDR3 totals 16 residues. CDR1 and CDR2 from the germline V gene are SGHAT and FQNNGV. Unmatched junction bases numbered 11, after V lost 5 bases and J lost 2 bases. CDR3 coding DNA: TGTGCCAGCAGCCCTTTACAGGGGCTGACCAACACTGAAGCTTTCTTT. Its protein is CASSPLQGLTNTEAFF.

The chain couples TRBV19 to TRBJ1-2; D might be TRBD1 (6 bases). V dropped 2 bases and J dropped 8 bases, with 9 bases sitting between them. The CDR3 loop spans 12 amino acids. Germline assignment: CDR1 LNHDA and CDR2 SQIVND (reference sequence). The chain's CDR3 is CASSIRGGGYTF. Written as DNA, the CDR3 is TGTGCCAGTAGTATACGCGGGGGCGGCTACACCTTC.

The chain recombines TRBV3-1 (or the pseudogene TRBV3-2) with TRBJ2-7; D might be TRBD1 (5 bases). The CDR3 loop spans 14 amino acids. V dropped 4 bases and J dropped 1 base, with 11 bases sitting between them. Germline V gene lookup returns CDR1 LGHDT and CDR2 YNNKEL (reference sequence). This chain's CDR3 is CASSRKQGSYEQYF. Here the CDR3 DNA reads TGTGCCAGCAGCCGGAAGCAGGGTTCCTACGAGCAGTACTTC.